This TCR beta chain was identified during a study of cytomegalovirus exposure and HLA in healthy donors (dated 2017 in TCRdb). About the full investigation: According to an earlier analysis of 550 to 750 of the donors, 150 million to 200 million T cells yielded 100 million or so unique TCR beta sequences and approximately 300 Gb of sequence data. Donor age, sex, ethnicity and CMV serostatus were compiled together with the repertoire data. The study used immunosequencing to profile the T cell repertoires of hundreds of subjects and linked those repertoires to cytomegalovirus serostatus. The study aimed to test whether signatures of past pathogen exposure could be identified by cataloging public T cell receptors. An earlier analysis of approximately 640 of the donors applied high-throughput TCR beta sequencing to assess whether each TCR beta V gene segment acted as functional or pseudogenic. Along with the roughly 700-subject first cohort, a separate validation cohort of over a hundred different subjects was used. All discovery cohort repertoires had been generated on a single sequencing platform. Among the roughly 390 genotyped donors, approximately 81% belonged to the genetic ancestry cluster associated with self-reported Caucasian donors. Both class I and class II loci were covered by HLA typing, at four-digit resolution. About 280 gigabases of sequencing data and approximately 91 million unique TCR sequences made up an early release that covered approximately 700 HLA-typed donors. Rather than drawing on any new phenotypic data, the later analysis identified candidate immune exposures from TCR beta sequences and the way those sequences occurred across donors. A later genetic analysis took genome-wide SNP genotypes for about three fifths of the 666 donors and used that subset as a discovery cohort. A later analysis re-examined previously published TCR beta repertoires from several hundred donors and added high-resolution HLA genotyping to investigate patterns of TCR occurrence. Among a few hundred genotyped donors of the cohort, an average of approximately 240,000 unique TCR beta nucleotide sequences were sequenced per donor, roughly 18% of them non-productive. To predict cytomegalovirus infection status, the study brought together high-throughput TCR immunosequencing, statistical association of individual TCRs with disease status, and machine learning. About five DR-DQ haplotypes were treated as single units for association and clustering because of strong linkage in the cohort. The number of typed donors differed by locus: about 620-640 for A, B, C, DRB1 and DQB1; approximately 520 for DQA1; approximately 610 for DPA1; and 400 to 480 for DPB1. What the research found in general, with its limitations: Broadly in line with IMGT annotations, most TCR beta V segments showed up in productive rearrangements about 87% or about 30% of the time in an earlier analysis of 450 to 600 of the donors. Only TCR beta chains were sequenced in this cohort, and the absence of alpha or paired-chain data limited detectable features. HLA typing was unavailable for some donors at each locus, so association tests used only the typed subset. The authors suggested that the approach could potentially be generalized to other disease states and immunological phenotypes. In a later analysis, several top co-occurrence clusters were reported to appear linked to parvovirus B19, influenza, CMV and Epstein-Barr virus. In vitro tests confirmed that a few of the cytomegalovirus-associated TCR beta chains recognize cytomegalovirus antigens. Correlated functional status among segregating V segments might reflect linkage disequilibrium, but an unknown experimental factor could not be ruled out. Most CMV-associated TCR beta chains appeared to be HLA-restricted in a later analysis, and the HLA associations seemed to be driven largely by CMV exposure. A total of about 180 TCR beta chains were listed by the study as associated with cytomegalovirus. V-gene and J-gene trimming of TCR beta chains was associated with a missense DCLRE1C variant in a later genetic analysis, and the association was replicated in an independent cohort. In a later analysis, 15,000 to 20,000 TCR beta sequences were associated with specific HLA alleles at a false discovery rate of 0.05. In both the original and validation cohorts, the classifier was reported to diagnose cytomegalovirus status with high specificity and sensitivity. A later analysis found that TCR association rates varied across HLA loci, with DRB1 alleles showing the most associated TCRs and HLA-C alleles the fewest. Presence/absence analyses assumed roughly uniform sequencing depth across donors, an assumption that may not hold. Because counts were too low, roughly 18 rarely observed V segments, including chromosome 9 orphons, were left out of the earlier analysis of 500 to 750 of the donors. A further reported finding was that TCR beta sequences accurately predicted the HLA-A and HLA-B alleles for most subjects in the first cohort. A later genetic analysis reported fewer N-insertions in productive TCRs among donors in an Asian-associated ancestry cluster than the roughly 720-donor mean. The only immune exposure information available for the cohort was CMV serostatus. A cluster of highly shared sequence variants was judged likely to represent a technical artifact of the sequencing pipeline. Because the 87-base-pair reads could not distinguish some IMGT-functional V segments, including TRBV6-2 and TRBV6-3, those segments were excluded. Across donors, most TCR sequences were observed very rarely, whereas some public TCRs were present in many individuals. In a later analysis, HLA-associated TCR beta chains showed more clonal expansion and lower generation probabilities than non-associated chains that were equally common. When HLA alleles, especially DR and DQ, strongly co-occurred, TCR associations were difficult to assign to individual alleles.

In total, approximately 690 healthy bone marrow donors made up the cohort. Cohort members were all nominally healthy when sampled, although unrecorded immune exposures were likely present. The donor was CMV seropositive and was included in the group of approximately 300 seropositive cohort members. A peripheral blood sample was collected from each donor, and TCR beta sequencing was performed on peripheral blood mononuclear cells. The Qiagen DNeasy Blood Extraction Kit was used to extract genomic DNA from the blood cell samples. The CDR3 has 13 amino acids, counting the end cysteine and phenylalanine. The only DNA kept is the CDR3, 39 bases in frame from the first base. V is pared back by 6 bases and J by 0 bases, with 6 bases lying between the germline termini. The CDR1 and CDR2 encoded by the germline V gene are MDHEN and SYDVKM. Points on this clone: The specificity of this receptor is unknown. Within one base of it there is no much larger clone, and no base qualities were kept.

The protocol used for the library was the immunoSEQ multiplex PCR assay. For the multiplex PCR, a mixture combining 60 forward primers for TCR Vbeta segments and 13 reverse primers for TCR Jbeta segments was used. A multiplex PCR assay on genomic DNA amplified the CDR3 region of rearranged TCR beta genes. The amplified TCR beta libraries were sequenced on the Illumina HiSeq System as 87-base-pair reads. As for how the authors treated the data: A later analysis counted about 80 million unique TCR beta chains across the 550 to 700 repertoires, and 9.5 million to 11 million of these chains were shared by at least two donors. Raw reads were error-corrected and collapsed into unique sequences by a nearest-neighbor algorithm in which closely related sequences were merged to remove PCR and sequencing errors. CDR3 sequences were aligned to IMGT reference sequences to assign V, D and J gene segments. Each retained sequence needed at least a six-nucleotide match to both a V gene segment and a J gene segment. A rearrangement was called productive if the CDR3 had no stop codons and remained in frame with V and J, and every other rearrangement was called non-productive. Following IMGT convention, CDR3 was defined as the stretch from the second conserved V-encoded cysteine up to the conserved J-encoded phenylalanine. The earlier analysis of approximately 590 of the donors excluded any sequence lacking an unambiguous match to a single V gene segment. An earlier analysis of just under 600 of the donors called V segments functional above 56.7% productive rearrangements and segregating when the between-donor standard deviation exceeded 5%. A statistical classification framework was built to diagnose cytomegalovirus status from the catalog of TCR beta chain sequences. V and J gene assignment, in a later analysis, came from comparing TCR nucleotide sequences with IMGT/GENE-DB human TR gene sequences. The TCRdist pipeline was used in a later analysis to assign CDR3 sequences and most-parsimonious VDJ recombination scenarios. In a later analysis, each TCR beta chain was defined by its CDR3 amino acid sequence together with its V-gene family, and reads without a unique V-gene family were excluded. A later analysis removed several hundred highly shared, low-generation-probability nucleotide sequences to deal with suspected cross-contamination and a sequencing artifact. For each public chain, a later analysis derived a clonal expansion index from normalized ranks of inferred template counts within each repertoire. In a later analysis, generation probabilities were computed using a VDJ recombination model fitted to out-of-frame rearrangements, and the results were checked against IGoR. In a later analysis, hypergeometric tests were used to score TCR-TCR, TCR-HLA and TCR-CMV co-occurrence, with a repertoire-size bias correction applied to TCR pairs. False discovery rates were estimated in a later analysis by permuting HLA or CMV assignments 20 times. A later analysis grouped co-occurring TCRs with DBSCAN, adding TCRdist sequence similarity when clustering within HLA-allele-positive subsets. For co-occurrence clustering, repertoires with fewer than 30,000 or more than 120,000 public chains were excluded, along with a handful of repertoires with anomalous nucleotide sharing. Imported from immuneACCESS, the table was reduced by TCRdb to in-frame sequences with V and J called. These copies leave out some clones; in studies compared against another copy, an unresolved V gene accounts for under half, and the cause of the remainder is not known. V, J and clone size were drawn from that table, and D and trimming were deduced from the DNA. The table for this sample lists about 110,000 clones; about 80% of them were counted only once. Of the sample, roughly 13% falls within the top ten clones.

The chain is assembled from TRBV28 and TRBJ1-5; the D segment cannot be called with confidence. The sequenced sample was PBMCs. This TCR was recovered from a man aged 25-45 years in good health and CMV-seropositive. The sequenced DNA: TGTGCCAGCAGGAGATATAGCAATCAGCCCCAGCATTTT. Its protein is CASRRYSNQPQHF. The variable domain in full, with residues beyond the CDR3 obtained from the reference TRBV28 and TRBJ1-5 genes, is DVKVTQSSRYLVKRTGEKVFLECVQDMDHENMFWYRQDPGLGLRLIYFSYDVKMKEKGDIPEGYSVSREKKERFSLILESASTNQTSMYLCASRRYSNQPQHFGDGTRLSIL.